Listed below are T cell receptor beta chains from one sample, sequenced in a study of shared clonotypes between healthy human individuals. Measured with immunoSEQ multiplex PCR; TCRdb has only the in-frame clones, and not every one. The table lists about 1.1 million clones, 75% to 85% of them singletons. Sequenced input: memory CD4+ T cells from PBMCs. These receptors came from a man aged 18 to 35 in good health. Some clones in this sample may be carry-over from other donors' samples. Each CDR3 is given with its conserved first and last residue. The D gene is left open where the match is weak. A clone size is listed for some rows: how often the clone was seen (once, few, many), or a class if it is expanded.

d_gene,abundance,len,v_gene,j_gene,CDR3nt,CDR3aa
TRBD1,.,12,TRBV29-1,TRBJ2-7,TGCAGCGTCGGACAGGCCCCCTACGAGCAGTACTTC,CSVGQAPYEQYF
.,few,15,TRBV21-1,TRBJ1-5,TGTGCCAGCAGTTACAGGGCCGATAGCAATCAGCCCCAGCATTTT,CASSYRADSNQPQHF
TRBD2,.,15,TRBV10-3,TRBJ2-1,TGTGCCATCAGTGAGACTAGCGGGAGCACCAATGAGCAGTTCTTC,CAISETSGSTNEQFF
.,.,13,TRBV30,TRBJ1-4,TGTGCCTGGAGTAGGCAGGGTGTTGAAAAACTGTTTTTT,CAWSRQGVEKLFF
.,.,14,TRBV5-1,TRBJ1-4,TGCGCCAGCAGCTTGGTTGGCAGGAATGAAAAACTGTTTTTT,CASSLVGRNEKLFF
.,.,11,TRBV29-1,TRBJ2-7,TGCAGCGTCCTTGCGGCCTACGAGCAGTACTTC,CSVLAAYEQYF
.,.,18,TRBV21-1,TRBJ2-7,TGTGCCAGCAGCAAAAAGTGGGGACTAGCGGGAGAAGGGTACGAGCAGTACTTC,CASSKKWGLAGEGYEQYF
TRBD1,.,17,TRBV18,TRBJ2-7,TGTGCCAGCTCACAGGTCAGAATAGGGGACAGACCCTACGAGCAGTACTTC,CASSQVRIGDRPYEQYF
.,many,14,TRBV5-6,TRBJ1-1,TGTGCCAGCAGCGTTGTCGACAGGAACACTGAAGCTTTCTTT,CASSVVDRNTEAFF
.,.,14,TRBV11-2,TRBJ2-7,TGTGCCAGCAGCGTAGCCCTCAACTCCTACGAGCAGTACTTC,CASSVALNSYEQYF
TRBD1,once,15,TRBV28,TRBJ1-1,TGTGCCAGCAGTTCACAGGGGAGGGTGAACACTGAAGCTTTCTTT,CASSSQGRVNTEAFF
.,.,13,TRBV5-1,TRBJ1-2,TGCGCCAGCAGCTTGGGCGGGGACTATGGCTACACCTTC,CASSLGGDYGYTF
.,.,15,TRBV5-4,TRBJ2-2,TGTGCCAGCAGCCCGGCCGCTGCGAACACCGGGGAGCTGTTTTTT,CASSPAAANTGELFF